Listed here are 25 T cell receptor beta chains from one sample, sequenced in a study of blood T cell repertoires in COVID-19 (dated by TCRdb to about 2020). Library preparation was by the immunoSEQ multiplex PCR assay. Imported from immuneACCESS, the table was reduced by TCRdb to in-frame sequences with V and J called. These copies leave out some clones; in studies compared against another copy, an unresolved V gene accounts for under half, and the cause of the remainder is not known. The sample table records about 240,000 clones; more than 80% of these occur just once. The leading ten clones occupy approximately 5.7% of the sample. The material sequenced was peripheral blood. The receptor source for this set is a human donor in a cohort sampled during active COVID-19.

This chain uses TRBV5-1 with TRBJ2-1, with 8 bases lining up with TRBD2. Germline trimming cut 0 bases from V and 4 bases from J; bases unmatched to any gene: 6. Germline loops: CDR1 SGHRS, CDR2 YFSETQ. The CDR3 loop spans 16 amino acids. In nucleotides, the CDR3 is TGCGCCAGCAGCTTGGTCGCGACTAGCGAATACAATGAGCAGTTCTTC. Translation: CASSLVATSEYNEQFF.

This clone has just one count. The chain couples TRBV10-2 to TRBJ2-3; D is possibly TRBD1 (5 bases). V lost 4 bases and J 3 bases, leaving 8 bases between the germline ends. Germline V CDR1 and CDR2: WSHSY, SAAADI. The CDR3 consists of 13 residues. The CDR3 DNA is TGCGCCAGCAGTGCGACAGAGACAGATACGCAGTATTTT. Its protein is CASSATETDTQYF.

The chain carries TRBV27 and TRBJ2-3; no firm D call. Germline V gene sequence: CDR1 MNHEY, CDR2 SMNVEV (reference sequence). Trimming stripped 2 bases from V and 2 bases from J, with 8 bases between. This CDR3 region has 14 residues. The CDR3 region is CASSLEEDTDTQYF. Here the CDR3 DNA reads TGTGCCAGCAGTTTAGAAGAGGACACAGATACGCAGTATTTT.

The rearrangement uses TRBV27 and TRBJ2-7, with 9 bases aligning to TRBD1. The CDR3 has 14 amino acids. V was clipped by 5 bases and J by 3 bases; unmatched bases: 5. The germline V gene has CDR1 MNHEY and CDR2 SMNVEV (reference sequence). The CDR3 loop reads CASSRQGGIYEQYF. CDR3 nucleotides: TGTGCCAGCAGTCGACAGGGGGGGATCTACGAGCAGTACTTC.

This chain links TRBV5-4 with TRBJ2-6, with 7 bases matching TRBD1. The V gene's germline CDR1 is SGHNT and CDR2 YYREEE (reference sequence). CDR3 length: 17 amino acids. The V segment lost 5 bases and the J segment 0 bases; nucleotides outside the gene matches: 8. For the CDR3, the DNA is TGTGCCAGCAGTCTCGGACAGGCCCGCTCTGGGGCCAACGTCCTGACTTTC. Translated: CASSLGQARSGANVLTF.

This clone was recorded a few times. The chain combines TRBV6-5 with TRBJ1-6; a possible D gene is TRBD1 (6 bases). In germline, CDR1 is MNHEY, CDR2 SVGAGI. This CDR3 comprises 14 residues. V was trimmed by 6 bases and J by 9 bases, leaving 15 bases between them. CDR3 residues: CASRGDIGRSPLHF. Here the CDR3 DNA reads TGTGCCAGCAGGGGGGACATTGGGCGTTCACCCCTCCACTTT.

CDR3 sequence: CASSGRAVNEQFF. The CDR3 DNA reads as TGTGCCAGCAGCGGGAGGGCCGTGAATGAGCAGTTCTTC. The chain joins TRBV12-3 or TRBV12-4 to TRBJ2-1; 8 positions agree with TRBD2. The CDR3 runs to 13 residues. With 6 bases clipped from V and 7 bases from J, the junction kept 5 bases outside the gene matches.

This clone was observed a single time. J is TRBJ2-3 and V is TRBV5-8, with a weak D call TRBD1 (6 bases). CDR3 length: 14 residues. Germline lookup yields CDR1 SGHTS and CDR2 YDEGEE. Trimming took off 4 bases at V and 6 bases at J, with 15 bases between the two ends. The CDR3: CASSVAGEGDTQYF. In DNA, the CDR3 is TGTGCCAGCAGCGTCGCAGGGGAAGGGGATACGCAGTATTTT.

The chain joins TRBV29-1 to TRBJ1-3; 7 bases match TRBD1. The CDR3 extends over 11 amino acids. The V and J ends lost 4 bases and 8 bases, in that order; junction bases with no gene match: 2. Germline loops: CDR1 SQVTM, CDR2 ANQGSEA. CDR3 in amino acids: CSVGQGHTIYF. DNA for the CDR3: TGCAGCGTTGGACAGGGACACACCATATATTTT.

The rearrangement links TRBV5-4 to TRBJ2-7; 9 bases fit TRBD1. In germline, CDR1 is SGHNT, CDR2 YYREEE (reference sequence). This CDR3 is 14 amino acids long. Trimming took 4 bases from V and 4 from J; bases not matched to a gene: 6. The CDR3: CASSRTQGAYEQYF. In DNA form, the CDR3 reads TGTGCCAGCAGCCGTACACAGGGGGCTTACGAGCAGTACTTC.

This chain uses TRBV5-1 with TRBJ2-5; tentatively, D is TRBD2 (6 bases). V was shortened by 3 bases and J by 1 base, with 13 bases between the two germline ends. Germline values: CDR1 SGHRS, CDR2 YFSETQ. This CDR3 comprises 15 residues. The CDR3 is CASSSSAGSQETQYF. In DNA, the CDR3 is TGCGCCAGCAGCTCGTCGGCGGGATCCCAAGAGACCCAGTACTTC. Combining the CDR3 with reference TRBV5-1 and TRBJ2-5 gives the whole variable domain KAGVTQTPRYLIKTRGQQVTLSCSPISGHRSVSWYQQTPGQGLQFLFEYFSETQRNKGNFPGRFSGRQFSNSRSEMNVSTLELGDSALYLCASSSSAGSQETQYFGPGTRLLVL.

The chain is built from TRBV2 and TRBJ2-1; 14 bases are shared with TRBD2. The CDR3 runs 16 residues. Trimming took 6 bases from V and 9 from J; bases not matched to a gene: 10. The germline V gene encodes CDR1 SNHLY and CDR2 FYNNEI. CDR3 loop: CASRKRTSGRNGEQFF. CDR3 nucleotide sequence: TGTGCCAGCAGAAAAAGGACTAGCGGGAGGAATGGTGAGCAGTTCTTC.

J is TRBJ2-1 and V is TRBV24-1; TRBD2 agrees at 9 bases. V lost 4 bases and J lost 5; bases outside the gene matches: 8. The CDR3 runs to 16 residues. Per the germline V gene, CDR1 is KGHDR and CDR2 is SFDVKD. The CDR3 DNA reads as TGTGCCACCAGTGAAGTGAGCGGGAGGATTAACAATGAGCAGTTCTTC. Its translation: CATSEVSGRINNEQFF.

V usage is TRBV24-1 and J usage is TRBJ2-7, with 7 bases lining up with TRBD1. The germline V gene encodes CDR1 KGHDR and CDR2 SFDVKD. This CDR3 spans 15 amino acids. V dropped 3 bases and J dropped 3; count of bases not matched to a gene: 7. CDR3 amino acids: CATSDPNRGNYEQYF. The CDR3 nucleotides are TGTGCCACCAGTGATCCCAACAGGGGAAACTACGAGCAGTACTTC.

The table lists this clone with a few counts. The chain joins TRBV11-2 to TRBJ1-5; maybe TRBD1 (6 bases). CDR1 is SGHAT, CDR2 FQNNGV, per germline. The CDR3 consists of 15 residues. Trimming removed 0 bases at V and 3 bases at J, with 9 bases between. CDR3 nucleotides: TGTGCCAGCAGCTTAGAGGACAGCGTCAATCAGCCCCAGCATTTT. Protein: CASSLEDSVNQPQHF.

This chain connects TRBV10-3 to TRBJ2-5, with 7 bases fitting TRBD1. The germline CDR1 and CDR2 sequences are ENHRY and SYGVKD. The CDR3 contains 14 residues. Trimming removed 4 bases from V and 2 bases from J; junction bases left unmatched: 4. The CDR3 coding sequence is TGTGCCATCAGTGGGACAGGAGTACAAGAGACCCAGTACTTC. This sequence encodes CAISGTGVQETQYF.

The chain is built from TRBV5-8 and TRBJ1-2; TRBD1 agrees at 8 bases. The CDR3 runs to 14 residues. The germline V gene encodes CDR1 SGHTS and CDR2 YDEGEE. V lost 3 bases to trimming and J lost 4 bases; unmatched junction nucleotides: 5. CDR3 protein: CASSSDRAGYGYTF. The CDR3 DNA follows: TGTGCCAGCAGCTCGGACAGGGCGGGCTATGGCTACACCTTC.

The CDR3 spells CASTLRGGDYGYTF. The CDR3 region has the DNA TGTGCCAGCACTCTTCGGGGGGGTGACTATGGCTACACCTTC. The chain links TRBV6-5 to TRBJ1-2, with D perhaps TRBD1 (5 bases). The CDR3 consists of 14 residues. V was pared by 7 bases and J by 3 bases, with 15 bases between. Germline CDR1 MNHEY, CDR2 SVGAGI.

J is TRBJ2-7 and V is TRBV6-5; 10 nucleotides line up with TRBD1. The CDR3 contains 13 residues. Germline V gives CDR1 MNHEY, CDR2 SVGAGI. The ends lost 11 bases at V and 3 bases at J; junction bases unmatched: 7. CDR3 nucleotides: TGTGCCGTTTCTCGGGACAGGGGCTACGAGCAGTACTTC. This sequence encodes CAVSRDRGYEQYF.

For this clone: This same CDR3 is encoded by further DNA sequences in the sample. The chain recombines TRBV2 with TRBJ2-3; the D gene is possibly TRBD2 (6 bases). The CDR3 is 14 residues long. Deletions cut 3 bases from V and 6 bases from J, with 13 bases between. In germline, CDR1 is SNHLY, CDR2 FYNNEI. The CDR3 sequence: CASSEGSGGDTQYF. CDR3 in DNA: TGTGCCAGCAGTGAGGGATCCGGGGGTGATACGCAGTATTTT.

The V and J genes are TRBV30 and TRBJ1-4, with 11 bases matching TRBD1. Looked up from germline, CDR1 is GTSNPN and CDR2 is SVGIG (reference sequence). The CDR3 has 13 residues. V gave up 7 bases and J gave up 7 bases; unmatched junction bases: 5. As DNA, the CDR3 is TGTGCCTCGACGGGGACAGGGGGTGAAAAACTGTTTTTT. Its translation: CASTGTGGEKLFF.

The chain carries TRBV28 and TRBJ2-7; the D gene is possibly TRBD1 (5 bases). V lost 5 bases and J lost 3, with 17 bases in between. CDR3 length: 15 amino acids. Germline V CDR1 and CDR2: MDHEN, SYDVKM. Here the CDR3 DNA reads TGTGCCAGCAGTAAAGAATCAGGGTCCTTCTACGAGCAGTACTTC. Its translation: CASSKESGSFYEQYF.

The rearrangement links TRBV7-8 to TRBJ2-7; 10 bases line up with TRBD1. Losses at the gene ends were 6 bases for V and 6 bases for J; bases not matched to a gene: 11. Germline V CDR1 and CDR2: SGHVS, FQNEAQ. The CDR3 runs to 15 residues. The CDR3 reads CASSRDRGLRGEQYF. The CDR3 DNA sequence: TGTGCCAGCAGTCGCGACAGGGGGCTGAGAGGCGAGCAGTACTTC.

The rearrangement joins TRBV2 to TRBJ1-1; the D is unclear. The germline V and J ends were trimmed by 10 bases and 12 bases, with 21 bases remaining between them. The CDR3 contains 12 residues. Germline V lookup: CDR1 SNHLY, CDR2 FYNNEI. DNA of the CDR3: TGTGCCATCATGGGCGGGCGGCCGGAGACTTTCTTT. As protein: CAIMGGRPETFF.

The V gene is TRBV30, the J gene TRBJ2-2, with 7 positions matching TRBD1. Germline V gene data show CDR1 as GTSNPN and CDR2 as SVGIG (reference sequence). Losses at the gene ends were 0 bases for V and 5 bases for J; bases not matched to a gene: 9. There are 16 residues in the CDR3. DNA of the CDR3: TGTGCCTGGAGTGTACGAAGCAGGGGGTGGACCGGGGAGCTGTTTTTT. Protein: CAWSVRSRGWTGELFF.